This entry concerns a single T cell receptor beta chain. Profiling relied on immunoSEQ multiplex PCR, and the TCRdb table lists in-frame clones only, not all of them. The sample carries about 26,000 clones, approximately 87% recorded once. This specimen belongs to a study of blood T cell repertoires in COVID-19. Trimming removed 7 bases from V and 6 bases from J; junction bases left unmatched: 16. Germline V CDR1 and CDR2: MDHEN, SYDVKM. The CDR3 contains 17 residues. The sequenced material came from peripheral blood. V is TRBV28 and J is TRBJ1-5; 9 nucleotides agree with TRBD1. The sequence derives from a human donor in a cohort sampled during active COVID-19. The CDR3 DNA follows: TGTGCCAGCACCCGTGGCACAGGGGGCTCTCGGGTTCAGCCCCAGCATTTT. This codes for CASTRGTGGSRVQPQHF.